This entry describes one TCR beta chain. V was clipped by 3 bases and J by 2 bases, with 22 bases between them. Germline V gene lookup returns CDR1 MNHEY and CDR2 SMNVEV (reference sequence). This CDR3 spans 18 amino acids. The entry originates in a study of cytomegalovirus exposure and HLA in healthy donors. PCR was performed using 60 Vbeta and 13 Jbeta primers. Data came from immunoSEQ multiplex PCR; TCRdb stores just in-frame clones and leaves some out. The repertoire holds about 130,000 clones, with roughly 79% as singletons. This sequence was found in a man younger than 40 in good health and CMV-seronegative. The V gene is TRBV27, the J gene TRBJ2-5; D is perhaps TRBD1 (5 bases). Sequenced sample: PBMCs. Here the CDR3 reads CASSFLVNRKQPQETQYF. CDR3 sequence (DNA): TGTGCCAGCAGTTTCCTCGTTAACAGGAAGCAGCCACAAGAGACCCAGTACTTC.